The rows below give T cell receptor beta chains drawn from one sample of a study of response to subunit inactivated influenza vaccine. TCRdb reprocessed the RT-PCR reads with MiXCR, giving one entry per CDR3 protein. The data hold about 700,000 distinct CDR3 sequences, with roughly 13% observed a single time. The sample was PBMCs from blood, taken around 14 days before vaccination. The source is a man aged 45-65 years who received an inactivated influenza vaccine. Each CDR3 is given with its conserved first and last residue. Fields, in order: CDR3 protein, CDR3 DNA, D gene, V gene, CDR3 length, J gene, clone size. The D gene is left open where the match is weak. A row's size may be missing; if present it is once, few, many or a size class.

CASSVRTSSQFF TGTGCCAGCAGCGTGCGTACTAGCAGCCAGTTCTTC NA TRBV5-6 12 TRBJ2-1 many
CASSKGLAGGNHDTGELFF TGTGCCAGCAGTAAGGGACTAGCGGGGGGGAATCACGACACCGGGGAGCTGTTTTTT TRBD2 TRBV6-1 19 TRBJ2-2 few
CASSQGQGGSYEQYF TGCGCCAGCAGCCAAGGACAGGGGGGCTCCTACGAGCAGTACTTC TRBD1 TRBV5-1 15 TRBJ2-7 many
CASSEEPSSYNEQFF TGTGCCAGCAGCGAAGAACCTAGCTCCTACAATGAGCAGTTCTTC NA TRBV6-1 15 TRBJ2-1 few
CSASRASGGNQEQFF TGCAGTGCTAGTCGGGCTAGCGGGGGGAACCAGGAGCAGTTCTTC TRBD2 TRBV20-1 15 TRBJ2-1 NA
CASKFTEAFF TGTGCCAGCAAGTTCACTGAAGCTTTCTTT NA TRBV2 10 TRBJ1-1 NA
CASSSNRGEQYF TGCGCCAGCAGCTCGAACAGGGGCGAGCAGTACTTC TRBD1 TRBV5-1 12 TRBJ2-7 NA
CSASWPGDQPQHF TGCAGTGCTAGCTGGCCAGGGGATCAGCCCCAGCATTTT NA TRBV20-1 13 TRBJ1-5 many
CASSYSRRGAEDTQYF TGTGCCAGCAGTTACTCGAGACGGGGGGCAGAAGATACGCAGTATTTT NA TRBV6-2/TRBV6-3 16 TRBJ2-3 few
CASSLSSISNQPQHF TGTGCCAGCAGCTTATCATCAATCAGTAATCAGCCCCAGCATTTT NA TRBV7-8 15 TRBJ1-5 NA
CARSSPGVAGIQYF TGTGCCAGGAGTTCCCCAGGGGTAGCGGGTATACAGTACTTC NA TRBV6-5 14 TRBJ2-4 few
CSASDSPNTGELFF TGCAGTGCATCCGACAGCCCGAACACCGGGGAGCTGTTTTTT NA TRBV20-1 14 TRBJ2-2 NA
CASSYPSGRGYEQYF TGTGCCAGCAGTTACCCGTCTGGGCGAGGGTACGAGCAGTACTTC NA TRBV6-2/TRBV6-3 15 TRBJ2-7 few
CASSRDRSNEKLFF TGTGCCAGCAGTAGGGACAGATCTAATGAAAAACTGTTTTTT TRBD1 TRBV12-3/TRBV12-4 14 TRBJ1-4 NA
CSASQGAETQYF TGCAGTGCTAGCCAGGGCGCAGAGACCCAGTACTTC NA TRBV20-1 12 TRBJ2-5 many
CASSQDRLASAGELFF TGCGCCAGCAGCCAAGATCGACTAGCATCTGCCGGGGAGCTGTTTTTT TRBD2 TRBV4-3 16 TRBJ2-2 few
CSASASNTEAFF TGCAGCGCCTCCGCCTCGAACACTGAAGCTTTCTTT NA TRBV29-1 12 TRBJ1-1 many
CASIGGTSGANVLTF TGTGCCAGCATAGGAGGGACGTCTGGGGCCAACGTCCTGACTTTC NA TRBV28 15 TRBJ2-6 many
CASSLRGLASYNEQFF TGCGCCAGCAGCCTAAGAGGACTAGCGTCCTACAATGAGCAGTTCTTC TRBD2 TRBV4-1 16 TRBJ2-1 NA
CASSLAPRYEQYF TGTGCCAGCAGCTTAGCTCCACGCTACGAGCAGTACTTC NA TRBV7-2 13 TRBJ2-7 few
CAIRNGQGNTEAFF TGTGCCATCAGAAACGGACAGGGAAACACTGAAGCTTTCTTT TRBD1 TRBV10-3 14 TRBJ1-1 few
CATERGLAKYNEQFF TGTGCCACCGAAAGGGGACTAGCGAAATACAATGAGCAGTTCTTC TRBD2 TRBV25-1 15 TRBJ2-1 NA
CASSLDAIGYEQYF TGCGCCAGCAGCTTGGACGCTATTGGCTACGAGCAGTACTTC NA TRBV5-1 14 TRBJ2-7 few
CASSYPTGVQYF TGTGCCAGCAGCTATCCTACAGGAGTCCAGTACTTC NA TRBV6-2/TRBV6-3 12 TRBJ2-5 NA
CASSLIAGPAPDTQYF TGTGCCAGCAGTTTGATAGCGGGGCCGGCCCCAGATACGCAGTATTTT TRBD2 TRBV12-3/TRBV12-4 16 TRBJ2-3 few
CASSLAAGGELFF TGCGCCAGCAGCTTGGCCGCGGGCGGGGAGCTGTTTTTT NA TRBV5-1 13 TRBJ2-2 few
CASSSGPLRSYEQYF TGTGCCAGCAGCTCTGGGCCCCTCCGCTCCTACGAGCAGTACTTC NA TRBV7-1 15 TRBJ2-7 NA
CAWSFLAGGYTGELFF TGTGCCTGGAGCTTCTTGGCGGGGGGTTACACCGGGGAGCTGTTTTTT TRBD2 TRBV30 16 TRBJ2-2 NA
CAITDRDTDYEQYF TGTGCCATCACCGACCGGGACACCGACTACGAGCAGTACTTC NA TRBV10-3 14 TRBJ2-7 NA
CSARLGGRGHREQYF TGCAGTGCTAGATTGGGCGGCAGGGGGCATCGGGAGCAGTACTTC TRBD1 TRBV20-1 15 TRBJ2-7 few
CASSYSGSGYEQYF TGTGCCAGCAGTTATAGCGGGAGCGGCTACGAGCAGTACTTC TRBD2 TRBV12-3/TRBV12-4 14 TRBJ2-7 NA
CSARDRSGVVIF TGCAGTGCTAGGGACAGGAGCGGAGTTGTCATCTTT TRBD1 TRBV20-1 12 TRBJ1-1 few
CASSLYVEDTQYF TGCGCCAGCAGCTTGTATGTAGAGGATACGCAGTATTTT NA TRBV5-1 13 TRBJ2-3 few
CASSQGKPPGVRTIF TGCGCCAGCAGCCAAGGTAAACCACCGGGCGTGCGGACTATATTC NA TRBV4-3 15 TRBJ1-2 NA
CASSETTENYGYTF TGTGCCAGCAGTGAAACGACGGAAAACTATGGCTACACCTTC NA TRBV2 14 TRBJ1-2 few
CSAGGGAGDTQYF TGCAGTGCAGGTGGGGGGGCAGGAGATACGCAGTATTTT NA TRBV20-1 13 TRBJ2-3 NA
CASSYSNRDNSYEQYF TGTGCCAGCAGTTACTCTAACCGGGACAACTCCTACGAGCAGTACTTC NA TRBV6-2/TRBV6-3 16 TRBJ2-7 NA
CASSPYRGQGYTF TGTGCCAGCTCACCGTACAGGGGACAGGGCTACACCTTC TRBD1 TRBV18 13 TRBJ1-2 NA
CASSLRQDDTGELFF TGCGCCAGCAGCTTGCGTCAGGACGACACCGGGGAGCTGTTTTTT NA TRBV5-1 15 TRBJ2-2 NA
CASKGRHVAYDEQFF TGCGCCAGCAAAGGCAGGCATGTTGCCTACGATGAGCAGTTCTTC NA TRBV5-1 15 TRBJ2-1 NA
CPSSLAISGVQYF TGTCCCAGCAGCTTAGCTATTAGCGGAGTTCAGTACTTC NA TRBV7-9 13 TRBJ2-4 NA
CASSLNVLSSYEQYF TGCGCCAGCAGCTTGAATGTGCTGAGCTCCTACGAGCAGTACTTC NA TRBV5-1 15 TRBJ2-7 many
CSVGGEETQYF TGCAGCGTTGGTGGGGAAGAGACCCAGTACTTC NA TRBV29-1 11 TRBJ2-5 many
CASRPPGTADLPYNEQFF TGTGCCAGCAGGCCACCGGGGACAGCCGATCTTCCCTACAATGAGCAGTTCTTC TRBD1 TRBV2 18 TRBJ2-1 few
CATSDYNRGSEQFF TGTGCCACCAGTGACTACAACAGGGGAAGCGAGCAGTTCTTC TRBD1 TRBV24-1 14 TRBJ2-1 NA